This is a list of T cell receptor beta chains from one sample in a study of cytomegalovirus exposure and HLA in healthy donors. Sequencing was performed with immunoSEQ multiplex PCR; in TCRdb, only in-frame clones are kept and a portion is missing. The sample shows around 61,000 clones, 65% to 80% of them seen only once. Material for sequencing was PBMCs. These receptors came from a man aged 35 to 55 in good health and CMV-seropositive. Both conserved end residues are part of each CDR3. The D gene is left open where the match is weak. Size tells how often a clone was seen (once, few, many) or the class of an expanded clone, and some rows leave it out.

D: TRBD1; size: -; V: TRBV7-9; J: TRBJ1-5; DNA: TGTGCCAGCAGCCCGACAGGGAATTCTCAGCCCCAGCATTTT; CDR3: CASSPTGNSQPQHF
D: -; size: -; V: TRBV11-2; J: TRBJ1-5; DNA: TGTGCCAGCAGCTTAGATTGGCAACAGCCCCAGCATTTT; CDR3: CASSLDWQQPQHF
D: TRBD2; size: once; V: TRBV2; J: TRBJ2-3; DNA: TGTGCCAGCAGCGGAACGACTAGCGGGGGGCCAGATACGCAGTATTTT; CDR3: CASSGTTSGGPDTQYF
D: -; size: -; V: TRBV6-6; J: TRBJ2-7; DNA: TGTGCCAGCAGGAGACAGTTTTCATCCTACGAGCAGTACTTC; CDR3: CASRRQFSSYEQYF
D: -; size: -; V: TRBV15; J: TRBJ1-6; DNA: TGTGCCACCAGCAGAGAATCAGGTTCCCTCCACTTT; CDR3: CATSRESGSLHF
D: -; size: -; V: TRBV2; J: TRBJ2-7; DNA: TGTGCCAGCAGTGACAGAGGAGTTGGCGAGCAGTACTTC; CDR3: CASSDRGVGEQYF
D: -; size: few; V: TRBV29-1; J: TRBJ2-3; DNA: TGCAGCGTCCCGGGATTACCCACAGATACGCAGTATTTT; CDR3: CSVPGLPTDTQYF
D: -; size: -; V: TRBV30; J: TRBJ1-5; DNA: TGTGCCTGGAGTGCTAGGACAGAAAATCAGCCCCAGCATTTT; CDR3: CAWSARTENQPQHF
D: TRBD2; size: once; V: TRBV5-3; J: TRBJ2-3; DNA: TGTGCCAGAAGCTTGCCCCCGGGGACTAGCGGAGGGGATACGCAGTATTTT; CDR3: CARSLPPGTSGGDTQYF
D: TRBD2; size: -; V: TRBV7-8; J: TRBJ2-5; DNA: TGTGCCAGCAGCCGGGCTAGCGGGAGCGATGAGACCCAGTACTTC; CDR3: CASSRASGSDETQYF